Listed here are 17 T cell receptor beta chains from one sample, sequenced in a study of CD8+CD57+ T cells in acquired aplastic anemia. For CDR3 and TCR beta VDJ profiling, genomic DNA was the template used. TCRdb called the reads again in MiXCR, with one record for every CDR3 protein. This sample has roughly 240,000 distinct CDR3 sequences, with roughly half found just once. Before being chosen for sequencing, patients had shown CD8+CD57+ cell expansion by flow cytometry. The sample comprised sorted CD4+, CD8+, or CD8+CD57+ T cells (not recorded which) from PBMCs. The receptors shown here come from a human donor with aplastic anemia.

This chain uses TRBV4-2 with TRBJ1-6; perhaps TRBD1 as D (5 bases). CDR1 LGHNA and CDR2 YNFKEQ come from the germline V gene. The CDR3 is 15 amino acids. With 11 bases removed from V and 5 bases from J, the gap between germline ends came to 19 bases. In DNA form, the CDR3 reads TGTGCCTGCTACAGTTTGGGGCCGCATAATTCACCCCTCCACTTT. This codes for CACYSLGPHNSPLHF.

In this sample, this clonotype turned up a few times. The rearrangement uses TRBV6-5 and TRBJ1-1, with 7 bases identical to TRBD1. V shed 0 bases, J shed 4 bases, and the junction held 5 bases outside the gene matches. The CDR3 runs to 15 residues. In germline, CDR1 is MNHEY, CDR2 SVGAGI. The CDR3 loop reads CASSYSAGGITEAFF. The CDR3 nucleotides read TGTGCCAGCAGTTACTCGGCAGGGGGTATCACTGAAGCTTTCTTT.

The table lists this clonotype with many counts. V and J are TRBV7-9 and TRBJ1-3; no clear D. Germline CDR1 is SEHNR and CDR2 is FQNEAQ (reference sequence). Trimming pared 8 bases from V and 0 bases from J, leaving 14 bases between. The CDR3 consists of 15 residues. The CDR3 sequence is CASRTARSSGNTIYF. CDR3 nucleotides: TGTGCCAGCCGAACAGCCCGCAGCTCTGGAAACACCATATATTTT.

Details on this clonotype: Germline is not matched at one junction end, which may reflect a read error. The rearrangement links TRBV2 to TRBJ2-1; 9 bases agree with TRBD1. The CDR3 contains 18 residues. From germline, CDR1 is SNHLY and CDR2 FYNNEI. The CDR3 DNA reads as TGTGCCACCAGTGCCTCAGCCCGGGACAGGGCTCCCTACAATGAGCAGTTCTTC. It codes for CATSASARDRAPYNEQFF.

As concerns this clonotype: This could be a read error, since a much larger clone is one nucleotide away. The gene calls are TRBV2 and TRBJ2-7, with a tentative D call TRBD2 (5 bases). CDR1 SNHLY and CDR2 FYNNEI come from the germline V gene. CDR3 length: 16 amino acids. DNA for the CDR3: TGTGCCAGCAGCTTAGCGCTGGAAGTTTCAACCTACGAGCAGTGCTTC. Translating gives CASSLALEVSTYEQCF.

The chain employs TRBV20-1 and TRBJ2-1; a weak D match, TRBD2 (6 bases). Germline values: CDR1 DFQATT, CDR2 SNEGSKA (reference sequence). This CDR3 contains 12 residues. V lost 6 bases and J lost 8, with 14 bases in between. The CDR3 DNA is TGCAGTGCAGCGAGATCGGGGGATGAGCAGTTCTTC. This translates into CSAARSGDEQFF.

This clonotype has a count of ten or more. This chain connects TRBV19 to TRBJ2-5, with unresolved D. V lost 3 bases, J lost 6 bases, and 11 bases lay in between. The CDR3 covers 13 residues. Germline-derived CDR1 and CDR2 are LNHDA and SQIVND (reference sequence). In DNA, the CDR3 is TGTGCCAGTAGTATCTACGATTGGCAGACCCAGTACTTC. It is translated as CASSIYDWQTQYF.

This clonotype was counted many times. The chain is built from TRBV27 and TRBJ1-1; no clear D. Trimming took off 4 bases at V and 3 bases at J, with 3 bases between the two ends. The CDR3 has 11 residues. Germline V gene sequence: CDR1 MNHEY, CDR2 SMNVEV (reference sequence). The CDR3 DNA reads TGTGCCAGCAGTTCTCACACTGAAGCTTTCTTT. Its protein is CASSSHTEAFF.

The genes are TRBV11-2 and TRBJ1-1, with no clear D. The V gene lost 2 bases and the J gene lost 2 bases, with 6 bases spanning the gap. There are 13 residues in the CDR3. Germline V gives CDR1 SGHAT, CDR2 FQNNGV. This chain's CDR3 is CASSLFSNTEAFF. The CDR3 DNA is TGTGCCAGCAGCTTATTCAGTAACACTGAAGCTTTCTTT.

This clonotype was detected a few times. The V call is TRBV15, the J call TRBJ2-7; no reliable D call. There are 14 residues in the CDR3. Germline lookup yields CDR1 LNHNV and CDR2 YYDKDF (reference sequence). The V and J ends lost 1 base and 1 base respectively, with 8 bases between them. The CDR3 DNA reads TGTGCCACCAGCAGAGGAGGAGATTCCTACGAGCAGTACTTC. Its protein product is CATSRGGDSYEQYF.

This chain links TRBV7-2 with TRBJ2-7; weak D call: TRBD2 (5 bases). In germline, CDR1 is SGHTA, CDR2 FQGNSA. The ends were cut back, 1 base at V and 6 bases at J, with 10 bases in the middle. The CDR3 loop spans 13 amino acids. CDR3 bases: TGTGCCAGCAGCTTAGGTCGGGATCTCGAGCAGTACTTC. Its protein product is CASSLGRDLEQYF.

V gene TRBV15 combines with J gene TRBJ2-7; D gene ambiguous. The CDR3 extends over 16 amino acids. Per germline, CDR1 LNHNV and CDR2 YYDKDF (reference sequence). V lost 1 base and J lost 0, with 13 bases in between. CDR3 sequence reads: CATSRVKGSSSYEQYF. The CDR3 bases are TGTGCCACCAGCAGAGTTAAGGGAAGCAGCTCCTACGAGCAGTACTTC.

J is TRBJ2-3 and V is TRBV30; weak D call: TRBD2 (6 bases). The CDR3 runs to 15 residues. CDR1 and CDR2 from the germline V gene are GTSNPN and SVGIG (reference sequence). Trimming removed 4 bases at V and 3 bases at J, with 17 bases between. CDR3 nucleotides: TGTGCCTGGAACCGACTAGGCCTGGGGACAGATACGCAGTATTTT. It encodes CAWNRLGLGTDTQYF.

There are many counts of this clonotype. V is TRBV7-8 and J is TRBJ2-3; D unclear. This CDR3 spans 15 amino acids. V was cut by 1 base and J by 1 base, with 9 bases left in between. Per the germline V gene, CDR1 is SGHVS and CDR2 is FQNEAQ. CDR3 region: CASSLEGTGTDTQYF. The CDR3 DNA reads TGTGCCAGCAGCTTAGAGGGAACTGGCACAGATACGCAGTATTTT.

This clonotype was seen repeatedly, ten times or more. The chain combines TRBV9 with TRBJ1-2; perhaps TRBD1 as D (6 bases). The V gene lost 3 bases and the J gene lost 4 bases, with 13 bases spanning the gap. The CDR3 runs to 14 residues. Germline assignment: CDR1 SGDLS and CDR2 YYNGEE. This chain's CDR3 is CASSAVTGLYGYTF. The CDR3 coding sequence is TGTGCCAGCAGCGCTGTCACAGGGCTCTATGGCTACACCTTC.

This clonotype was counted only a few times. CDR3 DNA sequence: TGTGCCAGCAGCCAACCCCCGGGACAGGGTGAGAACGAGCAGTACTTC. Protein product: CASSQPPGQGENEQYF. This rearrangement joins TRBV3-2 to TRBJ2-7; whether TRBD1, the table's D call, matches the DNA was not checked. TRBV3-2 is recorded as a pseudogene. The length of the CDR3 is 16 residues.

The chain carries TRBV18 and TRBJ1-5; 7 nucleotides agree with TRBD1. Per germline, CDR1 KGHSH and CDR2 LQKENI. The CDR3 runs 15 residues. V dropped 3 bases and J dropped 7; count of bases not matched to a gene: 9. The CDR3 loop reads CASSPQAGGSQPQHF. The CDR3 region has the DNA TGTGCCAGCTCACCTCAGGCAGGGGGATCGCAGCCCCAGCATTTT.